Listed below are T cell receptor beta chains from one sample, sequenced in a study of blood T cell repertoires in COVID-19. The method was immunoSEQ multiplex PCR; TCRdb's version includes in-frame clones alone and lacks a portion of them. The table shows approximately 90,000 clones, with less than 80% occurring only once. Sequencing used peripheral blood. The origin of the receptors is a woman aged 80 or over with acute or convalescent COVID-19. CDR3s include the opening cysteine and the closing phenylalanine or tryptophan. A D gene is named only where the DNA matches it firmly. Clone size, where shown, is once, few, many, or a class for clones that have expanded.

abundance	v_gene	d_gene	j_gene	CDR3nt	CDR3aa
.	TRBV2	.	TRBJ1-5	TGTGCCAGCAGTGGGCGATCCGGGACATATAGCAATCAGCCCCAGCATTTT	CASSGRSGTYSNQPQHF
.	TRBV6-5	TRBD1	TRBJ2-2	TGTGCCAGCAGTTACTCGGGGACAGCGAACACCGGGGAGCTGTTTTTT	CASSYSGTANTGELFF
.	TRBV6-2/TRBV6-3	TRBD1	TRBJ2-1	TGTGCCAGCAGTCCCGGGGGGACAGGGATCCGTCAAGACAATGAGCAGTTCTTC	CASSPGGTGIRQDNEQFF
.	TRBV7-2	.	TRBJ1-3	TGTGCCAGCACCTCGAAGGGGACTTACTCTGGAAACACCATATATTTT	CASTSKGTYSGNTIYF
few	TRBV18	.	TRBJ1-2	TGTGCCAGCTCACCACAACGGGATCTGAAAGGCCATGGCTACACCTTC	CASSPQRDLKGHGYTF
.	TRBV28	.	TRBJ1-1	TGTGCCACCATCCCCAGGGAAAACACTGAAGCTTTCTTT	CATIPRENTEAFF
few	TRBV28	.	TRBJ1-4	TGTGCCAGTTTCCCCGGGGGGGATGAAAAACTGTTTTTT	CASFPGGDEKLFF
once	TRBV5-1	TRBD1	TRBJ2-2	TGCGCCAGCAGCTCCGACAGGGTAGTCACCGGGGAGCTGTTTTTT	CASSSDRVVTGELFF
.	TRBV18	TRBD1	TRBJ1-2	TGTGCCAGCTCACTGGGGACAGTAAACTATGGCTACACCTTC	CASSLGTVNYGYTF
few	TRBV4-1	.	TRBJ1-2	TGCGCCAGCAGCCACGTGGGGAACAGGGACTATGGCTACACCTTC	CASSHVGNRDYGYTF
.	TRBV5-4	.	TRBJ1-3	TGTGCCAGCAGCTTGGGGCAGGGGACTGGAAACACCATATATTTT	CASSLGQGTGNTIYF
few	TRBV4-3	.	TRBJ2-6	TGCGCCAGCAGCCAAGGGAGGGGTTCAACTGGGGCCAACGTCCTGACTTTC	CASSQGRGSTGANVLTF
few	TRBV5-1	.	TRBJ1-3	TGCGCCAGCAGCCCCCAAAGTAGGCAGGGGCCCTCTGGAAACACCATATATTTT	CASSPQSRQGPSGNTIYF
.	TRBV6-6	.	TRBJ1-2	TGTGCCAGCACCGAGACAGTGGGCTACACCTTC	CASTETVGYTF
.	TRBV5-1	.	TRBJ1-6	TGCGCCAGCAGCCCAGCGGCCTCCTATAATTCACCCCTCCACTTT	CASSPAASYNSPLHF
.	TRBV5-6	.	TRBJ2-2	TGTGCCAGCAGAACCGCGGGGTCCACCGGGGAGCTGTTTTTT	CASRTAGSTGELFF
.	TRBV5-1	TRBD1	TRBJ1-6	TGCGCCAGCAGCTTCAAGGGGGCCGGTGGGGCTTCACCCCTCCACTTT	CASSFKGAGGASPLHF
once	TRBV27	TRBD2	TRBJ2-1	TGTGCCAGCAGTTTATGGGGTAGCGGGGGGCCCTCCTACAATGAGCAGTTCTTC	CASSLWGSGGPSYNEQFF
.	TRBV5-1	TRBD2	TRBJ2-1	TGCGCCAGCAGCTCCTTAGCGGGGGCAGGGAATGAGCAGTTCTTC	CASSSLAGAGNEQFF
.	TRBV5-8	.	TRBJ1-2	TGTGCCAGCAGTTTCCGGGGGGCGCAAAACTATGGCTACACCTTC	CASSFRGAQNYGYTF
.	TRBV19	.	TRBJ1-1	TGTGCCAGTACCGAAGCCAGGGGCACTGAAGCTTTCTTT	CASTEARGTEAFF
.	TRBV29-1	.	TRBJ2-7	TGCAGCGTCCGGGACACCGACTCCTACGAGCAGTACTTC	CSVRDTDSYEQYF
few	TRBV7-2	.	TRBJ1-1	TGTGCCAGCAGCTCGGGGAGAGCAGCTGAAGCTTTCTTT	CASSSGRAAEAFF
.	TRBV5-6	TRBD1	TRBJ1-2	TGTGCCAGCAGCTTGGTGGCAGGGGGATATCGGGACTATGGCTACACCTTC	CASSLVAGGYRDYGYTF
.	TRBV7-2	.	TRBJ1-4	TGTGCCAGCAGCCCAGACAGGAATAATGAAAAACTGTTTTTT	CASSPDRNNEKLFF
.	TRBV21-1	.	TRBJ1-2	TGTGCCAGCAGCACCCCTTTCGAGTCCGGACTTGGGCGGTACACCTTC	CASSTPFESGLGRYTF
.	TRBV11-2	TRBD2	TRBJ2-3	TGTGCCAGCAGCTCGTTAGCGGGGAAAAGCACAGATACGCAGTATTTT	CASSSLAGKSTDTQYF
.	TRBV7-2	TRBD2	TRBJ2-1	TGTGCCAGCAGCCTTACTAGCGGGGGGAGGAATGAGCAGTTCTTC	CASSLTSGGRNEQFF
many	TRBV2	TRBD1	TRBJ1-4	TGTGCCAGCAGGGTGATTTCAGGGGGCGCGAATGAAAAACTGTTTTTT	CASRVISGGANEKLFF
.	TRBV7-8	TRBD2	TRBJ2-1	TGTGCCAGCAGCCCCCCGTCAGGCGGGGGGGCCTCCTTCAATGAGCAGTTCTTC	CASSPPSGGGASFNEQFF
once	TRBV7-8	.	TRBJ2-7	TGTGCCAGCAGCTTATCAGAGCGTTTCGAGCAGTACTTC	CASSLSERFEQYF
.	TRBV29-1	.	TRBJ2-7	TGCAGCGTTGAAGAGTCAGGCGGAGGCGAGCAGTACTTC	CSVEESGGGEQYF
.	TRBV7-9	.	TRBJ1-2	TGTGCCAGCAGCTTAGGGAGTTCTAACTATGGCTACACCTTC	CASSLGSSNYGYTF
.	TRBV30	.	TRBJ2-5	TGTGCCACCTCGCCGGAACACACTATGTTCCAGTACTTC	CATSPEHTMFQYF
.	TRBV5-4	TRBD1	TRBJ2-3	TGTGCCAGCAGCCTGACAGGGCGGGTAAATACGCAGTATTTT	CASSLTGRVNTQYF
.	TRBV3-1/TRBV3-2	TRBD1	TRBJ1-1	TGTGCCAGCAGCGGAGGGGGCTTAGTCACTGAAGCTTTCTTT	CASSGGGLVTEAFF
.	TRBV5-1	TRBD1	TRBJ2-2	TGCGCCAGCAGCTGGGATCCCCGACAGGGAAACACCGGGGAGCTGTTTTTT	CASSWDPRQGNTGELFF
few	TRBV18	TRBD1	TRBJ1-2	TGTGCCAGCTCCCCCAATATACGAGGACAGGGCAACTATGGCTACACCTTC	CASSPNIRGQGNYGYTF
few	TRBV10-3	TRBD1	TRBJ1-2	TGTGCCATCAGTGAGTTTCGACAGGGTGCTTTAGGCTACACCTTC	CAISEFRQGALGYTF
.	TRBV6-8	.	TRBJ1-5	TGTGCCAGCAGTAGAACTGGTTATAGCAATCAGCCCCAGCATTTT	CASSRTGYSNQPQHF
many	TRBV7-8	.	TRBJ2-6	TGTGCCAGCAGCTTAGTCATCTTGCACAGTTCCTCTGGGGCCAACGTCCTGACTTTC	CASSLVILHSSSGANVLTF
.	TRBV28	TRBD1	TRBJ2-7	TGTGCCAGCAGTTTGACAGGGTACGAGCAGTACTTC	CASSLTGYEQYF
.	TRBV6-5	TRBD1	TRBJ1-2	TGTGCCAGCAGTCAGGGGGACTATGGCTACACCTTC	CASSQGDYGYTF
.	TRBV6-1	.	TRBJ1-3	TGTGCCAGCAGTGAAGACCGAGTAGTTATTGGAAACACCATATATTTT	CASSEDRVVIGNTIYF
.	TRBV27	TRBD2	TRBJ2-7	TGTGCCAGCAGGGATGCTAGCGGGGGGGCCTACGAGCAGTACTTC	CASRDASGGAYEQYF
.	TRBV7-3	TRBD1	TRBJ2-2	TGTGCCAGCAGCGCGGACAGGGGGCAAGGCGGGGAGCTGTTTTTT	CASSADRGQGGELFF
.	TRBV6-2/TRBV6-3	.	TRBJ2-3	TGTGCCAGCAGTTCCACCGGGAACACAGATACGCAGTATTTT	CASSSTGNTDTQYF
.	TRBV29-1	TRBD1	TRBJ2-3	TGCAGCGTTTCAACCGGGACAGGGGGGACAGATACGCAGTATTTT	CSVSTGTGGTDTQYF
.	TRBV5-8	.	TRBJ1-1	TGTGCCAGCAGCTCTAAAACGGGGAGGGGGAACACTGAAGCTTTCTTT	CASSSKTGRGNTEAFF
.	TRBV7-8	TRBD1	TRBJ1-3	TGTGCCAGCAGCTATGGGCCAGGGGGATCTGGAAACACCATATATTTT	CASSYGPGGSGNTIYF
.	TRBV14	.	TRBJ2-3	TGTGCCAGCAGCCCTAACCACGCAGATACGCAGTATTTT	CASSPNHADTQYF
.	TRBV7-2	.	TRBJ1-1	TGTGCCAGCAGCTCCTCGATGGGGCCTTCTTCTGAAGCTTTCTTT	CASSSSMGPSSEAFF
.	TRBV5-1	TRBD1	TRBJ1-6	TGCGCCAGCAGTCGGACAGGGAACAGGGATTCACCCCTCCACTTT	CASSRTGNRDSPLHF
.	TRBV5-1	.	TRBJ2-5	TGCGCCAGCAGCTTGGGGTCCTACCCGCAAGAGACCCAGTACTTC	CASSLGSYPQETQYF
many	TRBV28	.	TRBJ1-2	TGTGCCAGCAGTCCCCCAAGGGGCTTGGGATGGAACTATGGCTACACCTTC	CASSPPRGLGWNYGYTF
.	TRBV21-1	.	TRBJ1-6	TGTGCCAGCAGCACACAGGGTGCACCCCTCCACTTT	CASSTQGAPLHF
.	TRBV6-5	TRBD1	TRBJ2-5	TGTGCCAGCAGTAGGGGACAGTGGGGAAAGACCCAGTACTTC	CASSRGQWGKTQYF